This record concerns one T cell receptor (beta chain) sequence. The sample comes from a study of blood T cell repertoires in COVID-19. Study details: COVID-19 samples collected from the United States, Italy and Spain covered acute and convalescent phases. From T cells, B-cell-depleted T cells, or PBMCs came the material, which was cDNA or gDNA.

Source study methods: Estimation of nucleated cell counts relied on the amplification of reference gene primers. Generated by immunoSEQ multiplex PCR, the TCRdb table keeps only in-frame clones and is missing some. That table gives V, J and clone size, and the DNA gave D and trimming. The sample holds more than 65,000 clones, around 80% seen once. The CDR3 runs 14 residues. V shed 5 bases, J shed 3 bases, and the junction held 5 bases outside the gene matches. Germline V gene data show CDR1 as MNHEY and CDR2 as SVGEGT. Sequences were obtained from peripheral blood. This TCR was sampled from a woman aged 45-65 years with acute or convalescent COVID-19. The chain couples TRBV6-2 or TRBV6-3 to TRBJ2-7; 9 bases map to TRBD1. Here the CDR3 DNA reads TGTGCCAGCAGTAGTGGACAGGGGCGCTACGAGCAGTACTTC. The encoded protein is CASSSGQGRYEQYF.